The 18 T cell receptor beta chains reported below all come from one sample, sequenced in a study of cytomegalovirus exposure and HLA in healthy donors. A multiplex PCR was run with 60 Vbeta primers and 13 Jbeta primers. The data were produced by immunoSEQ multiplex PCR, yet TCRdb's version contains in-frame clones alone and is incomplete. This specimen shows more than 95,000 clones; the ten leading clones hold 3% to 3.5%. Sequenced material: PBMCs. The receptors shown here come from a man in his forties in good health and CMV-seronegative.

The chain uses TRBV7-8 and TRBJ2-2; the D gene is possibly TRBD1 (6 bases). The CDR3 sequence is 15 residues long. Per the germline V gene, CDR1 is SGHVS and CDR2 is FQNEAQ. The V gene lost 4 bases and the J gene lost 7 bases, with 16 bases spanning the gap. The CDR3 DNA reads TGTGCCAGCAGCTACCAGGACAGCCTTGGCGGGGAGCTGTTTTTT. Protein sequence: CASSYQDSLGGELFF. Variable domain in full (rest from reference TRBV7-8 and TRBJ2-2): GAGVSQSPRYKVAKRGQDVALRCDPISGHVSLFWYQQALGQGPEFLTYFQNEAQLDKSGLPSDRFFAERPEGSVSTLKIQRTQQEDSAVYLCASSYQDSLGGELFFGEGSRLTVL.

The chain's CDR3 is CASNPLGASGRAGEQYF. CDR3 nucleotides: TGTGCCAGCAATCCCCTTGGGGCTAGCGGGAGGGCGGGGGAGCAGTACTTC. V usage is TRBV28 and J usage is TRBJ2-5; 12 bases fit TRBD2. This CDR3 comprises 17 residues. With V trimmed by 7 bases and J by 11 bases, 20 bases remained unmatched. Germline loops: CDR1 MDHEN, CDR2 SYDVKM.

Here the CDR3 reads CASSQGLSYEQYF. CDR3 bases: TGTGCCAGCTCACAGGGGCTCTCCTACGAGCAGTACTTC. The V call is TRBV18, the J call TRBJ2-7, with TRBD1 as a possible D gene (5 bases). The CDR3 totals 13 residues. V was pared by 4 bases and J by 0 bases, with 7 bases between. Germline CDR1 reads KGHSH; CDR2 reads LQKENI.

This chain uses TRBV6-5 with TRBJ2-7, with unresolved D. The CDR3 has 14 residues. Germline lookup yields CDR1 MNHEY and CDR2 SVGAGI. The V end was cut by 2 bases, the J end by 3 bases, with 11 bases between. The CDR3 protein is CASSYQGGLYEQYF. The CDR3 region has the DNA TGTGCCAGCAGTTACCAAGGCGGTCTCTACGAGCAGTACTTC.

The chain carries TRBV7-2 and TRBJ2-2, with 10 nucleotides matching TRBD2. Germline-derived CDR1 and CDR2 are SGHTA and FQGNSA. The V gene end was trimmed by 8 bases and the J gene end by 6 bases; junction bases not matched to a gene: 12. The CDR3 sequence is 16 residues long. The CDR3, as DNA: TGTGCCAGCTGGGGTGGGGTAGCGGGAGGAGCCGGGGAGCTGTTTTTT. Translation: CASWGGVAGGAGELFF.

J is TRBJ2-7 and V is TRBV7-9, with a possible D match to TRBD2 (5 bases). In germline, CDR1 is SEHNR, CDR2 FQNEAQ (reference sequence). V was trimmed by 3 bases and J by 5 bases, leaving 11 bases between them. CDR3 size: 13 residues. CDR3 bases: TGTGCCAGCAGCTTTGGGAGTGGTAACGAGCAGTACTTC. It yields the protein CASSFGSGNEQYF. The full variable domain, rest sourced from reference TRBV7-9 and TRBJ2-7, is DTGVSQNPRHKITKRGQNVTFRCDPISEHNRLYWYRQTLGQGPEFLTYFQNEAQLEKSRLLSDRFSAERPKGSFSTLEIQRTEQGDSAMYLCASSFGSGNEQYFGPGTRLTVT.

The J gene is TRBJ2-5, the V gene TRBV11-2, with TRBD1 matching over 10 bases. V was pared by 6 bases and J by 5 bases, with 6 bases of the junction left unmatched. Germline lookup yields CDR1 SGHAT and CDR2 FQNNGV. The CDR3 has 14 amino acids. In DNA form, the CDR3 reads TGTGCCAGCAGTAGGGACAGGGGAACGGAGACCCAGTACTTC. Translating it yields CASSRDRGTETQYF.

This rearrangement joins TRBV5-1 to TRBJ2-5; 7 bases agree with TRBD2. CDR3 length equals 15 residues. Germline V gives CDR1 SGHRS, CDR2 YFSETQ. Trimming removed 6 bases from V and 4 bases from J; junction bases left unmatched: 12. As DNA, the CDR3 is TGCGCCAGCACCCGACGGGCGGGAGAGTTAGAGACCCAGTACTTC. Translation gives CASTRRAGELETQYF.

The V and J genes are TRBV30 and TRBJ1-1; D not resolved. Germline CDR1 reads GTSNPN; CDR2 reads SVGIG (reference sequence). With 2 bases removed from V and 2 bases from J, the gap between germline ends came to 9 bases. The CDR3 length is 13 residues. The CDR3 region is CAWSPVLNTEAFF. In DNA form, the CDR3 reads TGTGCCTGGAGTCCGGTCCTAAACACTGAAGCTTTCTTT.

This rearrangement joins TRBV18 to TRBJ1-3; 7 nucleotides match TRBD1. V shed 5 bases, J shed 0 bases, and the junction held 7 bases outside the gene matches. CDR1 is KGHSH and CDR2 is LQKENI in the germline V gene. The CDR3 is 16 amino acids. The CDR3 DNA reads TGTGCCAGCTCAGTTAAACAGGGGATCTCTGGAAACACCATATATTTT. It translates to CASSVKQGISGNTIYF.

The chain uses TRBV7-9 and TRBJ1-2; 9 nucleotides match TRBD1. The CDR3 runs 15 residues. The V gene's germline CDR1 is SEHNR and CDR2 FQNEAQ (reference sequence). Trimming removed 5 bases from V and 0 bases from J; junction bases left unmatched: 4. CDR3 sequence reads: CASSGTGYSNYGYTF. The CDR3 DNA follows: TGTGCCAGCAGCGGGACAGGGTATTCTAACTATGGCTACACCTTC.

The J gene is TRBJ1-1, the V gene TRBV20-1; D gene unclear. CDR1 is DFQATT, CDR2 SNEGSKA, per germline (reference sequence). Trimming left V 5 bases short and J 1 base short, with 5 bases between. There are 11 residues in the CDR3. CDR3 amino acids: CSARRNTEAFF. CDR3 bases: TGCAGTGCTCGCAGGAACACTGAAGCTTTCTTT.

This chain links TRBV5-1 with TRBJ2-1; TRBD2 aligns across 8 bases. The V gene's germline CDR1 is SGHRS and CDR2 YFSETQ. The CDR3 length is 17 residues. Trimming removed 6 bases from V and 0 bases from J; junction bases left unmatched: 11. CDR3 protein: CASTPWGSGTSYNEQFF. DNA for the CDR3: TGCGCCAGCACCCCTTGGGGTAGCGGGACCTCCTACAATGAGCAGTTCTTC.

The rearrangement uses TRBV7-9 and TRBJ2-7; the D is unclear. V lost 1 base to trimming and J lost 5 bases, with 9 bases between them. Germline assignment: CDR1 SEHNR and CDR2 FQNEAQ (reference sequence). This CDR3 contains 13 residues. CDR3 in amino acids: CASSLVQSHEQYF. CDR3 in DNA: TGTGCCAGCAGCTTAGTTCAATCCCACGAGCAGTACTTC.

J is TRBJ1-6 and V is TRBV6-5; 8 bases map to TRBD1. Germline V gene lookup returns CDR1 MNHEY and CDR2 SVGAGI. The CDR3 length is 14 residues. J lost 9 bases, V lost 6 bases, and 7 bases had no gene match. This CDR3 is CASSNGQGGSPLHF. The CDR3 DNA is TGTGCCAGCAGCAACGGACAGGGAGGTTCACCCCTCCACTTT.

The chain carries TRBV4-2 and TRBJ2-2; the D is unclear. This CDR3 region has 15 residues. V was pared by 0 bases and J by 2 bases, with 7 bases between. Germline CDR1 is LGHNA and CDR2 is YNFKEQ. The CDR3 sequence is CASSQDVRNTGELFF. The CDR3 DNA sequence: TGTGCCAGCAGCCAAGACGTCAGAAACACCGGGGAGCTGTTTTTT.

V is TRBV7-2 and J is TRBJ2-1, with a possible D match to TRBD1 (6 bases). With 4 bases removed from V and 3 bases from J, the gap between germline ends came to 13 bases. This CDR3 is 15 amino acids long. Per germline, CDR1 SGHTA and CDR2 FQGNSA. The CDR3 DNA reads TGTGCCAGCAGCTCGCCAGGGGTCTTCTACAATGAGCAGTTCTTC. Protein: CASSSPGVFYNEQFF.

J is TRBJ2-7 and V is TRBV9, with 7 bases aligning to TRBD2. The CDR3 sequence is 16 residues long. Trimming took 4 bases from V and 5 from J; bases not matched to a gene: 15. The germline V gene has CDR1 SGDLS and CDR2 YYNGEE. The CDR3 DNA reads TGTGCCAGCAGCCCTAGTAGTCGGGAGGTAATCCACGAGCAGTACTTC. Protein sequence: CASSPSSREVIHEQYF.